This TCR beta chain was identified in a study of monozygotic twins with inflammatory bowel disease. TCRdb reworked the 5' RACE reads into one entry per CDR3 protein, no DNA. The sample shows approximately 330,000 distinct CDR3 sequences, and 2% to 2.5% sits with its ten largest clones. The CDR3 is 14 residues long. Germline V gene lookup returns CDR1 SEHNR and CDR2 FQNEAQ (reference sequence). The chain uses TRBV7-9 and TRBJ2-3; no DNA is available, so the TRBD2 call from TCRdb remains unchecked. Sequencing was performed on blood. The source is a human donor with ulcerative colitis or Crohn's disease, or a healthy co-twin of an affected twin (not recorded which). CDR3 sequence: CASSLGDFADTQYF.